Listed below are T cell receptor beta chains from one sample, sequenced in a study of cytomegalovirus exposure and HLA in healthy donors. Generated by immunoSEQ multiplex PCR, the TCRdb table keeps only in-frame clones and is missing some. The sample contains approximately 280,000 clones, 70% to 90% of which appear only once. Sequences were obtained from PBMCs. These receptors were taken from a woman aged 18 to 35 in good health and CMV-seronegative. Both conserved end residues are part of each CDR3. The D gene is left open where the match is weak. The listing skips clone size in some rows; elsewhere it reads once, few, many or a size class.

-	TRBV19	-	TRBJ1-1	TGTGCCAGTAGTATGTCGGGGAACACTGAAGCTTTCTTT	CASSMSGNTEAFF
TRBD2	TRBV30	-	TRBJ2-4	TGTGCCTGGAAGGGACTAGCGGGGGCAAACATTCAGTACTTC	CAWKGLAGANIQYF
TRBD1	TRBV9	-	TRBJ1-2	TGTGCCAGCAGCTACGACAGGGGGCCTAACTATGGCTACACCTTC	CASSYDRGPNYGYTF
-	TRBV6-5	-	TRBJ2-7	TGTGCCAGCAGTCGCTATCCCCAGGGCTACGAGCAGTACTTC	CASSRYPQGYEQYF
TRBD2	TRBV2	-	TRBJ2-3	TGTGCCAGCAGGAATCAAGGCGGGAGCGGGTCCCTGCAGTATTTT	CASRNQGGSGSLQYF
-	TRBV5-1	-	TRBJ1-1	TGCGCCAGCAGCCTAATTCAGGGAAACACTGAAGCTTTCTTT	CASSLIQGNTEAFF
-	TRBV9	-	TRBJ2-5	TGTGCCAGCAGCGTAGTTGGAGCGCGGGAGACCCAGTACTTC	CASSVVGARETQYF
TRBD2	TRBV4-1	once	TRBJ2-1	TGCGCCAGCAGGTCCCTTGGGAGGGTTAATGAGCAGTTCTTC	CASRSLGRVNEQFF
TRBD2	TRBV7-9	-	TRBJ2-7	TGTGCCAGCAGCTTCGTAGCGGGAGCTTACGAGCAGTACTTC	CASSFVAGAYEQYF
TRBD2	TRBV5-4	-	TRBJ2-1	TGTGCCAGCAGCTTAGGGCGGGAGGCCTACAATGAGCAGTTCTTC	CASSLGREAYNEQFF
TRBD2	TRBV27	-	TRBJ2-5	TGTGCCAGCAGTTTCTCCGGGACTAGCCCGAAAGAGACCCAGTACTTC	CASSFSGTSPKETQYF
TRBD1	TRBV19	-	TRBJ2-7	TGTGCCAGTAGTATCGATGGGACAGGGCCCTACGAGCAGTACTTC	CASSIDGTGPYEQYF
TRBD1	TRBV30	-	TRBJ1-2	TGTGCCGGGACAGGGCACTATGGCTACACCTTC	CAGTGHYGYTF
-	TRBV19	once	TRBJ2-2	TGTGCCAGTAGTATTAGAGACACCGGGGAGCTGTTTTTT	CASSIRDTGELFF
TRBD2	TRBV9	-	TRBJ2-3	TGTGCCAGCAGCGTAGGGGTAGCGGGAGATACGCAGTATTTT	CASSVGVAGDTQYF
-	TRBV9	-	TRBJ1-5	TGTGCCAGCAGTGGAGGTCCCGGCAATCAGCCCCAGCATTTT	CASSGGPGNQPQHF
-	TRBV6-5	few	TRBJ2-5	TGTGCCAGCACCAGGACAGTCCAAGAGACCCAGTACTTC	CASTRTVQETQYF
TRBD1	TRBV6-5	-	TRBJ1-2	TGTGCCAGCAGTTACTCGGGACAGGGGAGCTATGGCTACACCTTC	CASSYSGQGSYGYTF
-	TRBV7-3	-	TRBJ1-2	TGTGCCAGCAGCGAGAGAGGTGACAGAGACTATGGCTACACCTTC	CASSERGDRDYGYTF
-	TRBV5-8	-	TRBJ1-2	TGTGCCAGCAGCTTGTCAGGGAACTATGGCTACACCTTC	CASSLSGNYGYTF
-	TRBV27	once	TRBJ2-1	TGTGCCAGCAGACGCTCTACGAGCGCCAATGAGCAGTTCTTC	CASRRSTSANEQFF
-	TRBV30	once	TRBJ1-2	TGTGCCTGGAGTGTAAGTGCGTGGGGCTACACCTTC	CAWSVSAWGYTF
TRBD2	TRBV4-1	-	TRBJ2-5	TGCGCCAGCAGCCCCCTAGCGGGGGGGCAAGAGACCCAGTACTTC	CASSPLAGGQETQYF
-	TRBV2	-	TRBJ1-3	TGTGCCAGCTATTTCGCGGGGGAAAGCTCTGGAAACACCATATATTTT	CASYFAGESSGNTIYF
TRBD2	TRBV28	-	TRBJ2-2	TGTGCCAGCAGACTAGCGGCGAACACCGGGGAGCTGTTTTTT	CASRLAANTGELFF
TRBD1	TRBV27	-	TRBJ2-3	TGTGCCAGCAGTTTGGGGACAGCCCGACGAGCAGATACGCAGTATTTT	CASSLGTARRADTQYF
-	TRBV4-2	-	TRBJ1-5	TGTGCCAGCAGCCTCGGGAATCAGCCCCAGCATTTT	CASSLGNQPQHF
-	TRBV11-2	-	TRBJ2-3	TGTGCCAGCAGCACGGACTTCACAGATACGCAGTATTTT	CASSTDFTDTQYF
-	TRBV10-3	-	TRBJ1-2	TGTGCCATCACCGATGCCGCGCGAGGAGGCTACACCTTC	CAITDAARGGYTF
TRBD2	TRBV28	-	TRBJ2-1	TGTGCCAGCAGCTTGACTAGCGGGAGGGCCGGGTTCTTC	CASSLTSGRAGFF
-	TRBV5-4	-	TRBJ1-4	TGTGCCAGCAGCTTGGCCGCGACAACTAATGAAAAACTGTTTTTT	CASSLAATTNEKLFF
TRBD1	TRBV10-1	-	TRBJ1-4	TGCGCCAGCAGTTTGGGACAGGGGAATGAAAAACTGTTTTTT	CASSLGQGNEKLFF
TRBD1	TRBV6-6	-	TRBJ2-1	TGTGCCAGCAGGGAGGGACAGGGCATTGATGAGCAGTTCTTC	CASREGQGIDEQFF
TRBD1	TRBV28	-	TRBJ1-1	TGTGCCAGCACCCCTCCGGGACAGGTGGCAATTCCTGACCCGGACACTGAAGCTTTCTTT	CASTPPGQVAIPDPDTEAFF
TRBD2	TRBV5-1	-	TRBJ2-7	TGCGCCAGCACGGAGCGGGGTGCCCCCTACGAGCAGTACTTC	CASTERGAPYEQYF
TRBD1	TRBV6-1	-	TRBJ1-3	TGTGCCAGGGGGACAGGCTCTGGAAACACCATATATTTT	CARGTGSGNTIYF
-	TRBV2	-	TRBJ2-5	TGTGCCAGCAGTGTGAGGGAGACCCAGTACTTC	CASSVRETQYF
-	TRBV27	-	TRBJ1-1	TGTGCCAGCAGTTCTCGGGGGGTTACTGAAGCTTTCTTT	CASSSRGVTEAFF
-	TRBV7-9	-	TRBJ1-2	TGTGCCAGCAGCTTATTTGAGGAGAACTATGGCTACACCTTC	CASSLFEENYGYTF
-	TRBV18	once	TRBJ1-2	TGTGCCAGCTCACCGGTGGTACAGGGAAAGGACTATGGCTACACCTTC	CASSPVVQGKDYGYTF
-	TRBV12-2	-	TRBJ2-3	TGTGCAAGTCGCTTCCCCTGGGAGCGGGGGGCGACAGATACGCAGTATTTT	CASRFPWERGATDTQYF
TRBD1	TRBV5-6	-	TRBJ1-2	TGTGCCAGCAGCTCGGGGACAGGGACTCTCGGTGGCTACACCTTC	CASSSGTGTLGGYTF
-	TRBV28	-	TRBJ2-7	TGTGCCAGCAGTTTCAAGGGGTACGAGCAGTACTTC	CASSFKGYEQYF
TRBD2	TRBV19	-	TRBJ2-7	TGTGCCAGTAGTATAGGGCTAGCGGGGGCGGTAAGGCCATACGAGCAGTACTTC	CASSIGLAGAVRPYEQYF
-	TRBV13	-	TRBJ1-1	TGTGCCAGCAGCTCGACTGAGGTTCTAGGCACTGAAGCTTTCTTT	CASSSTEVLGTEAFF
-	TRBV13	once	TRBJ1-5	TGTGCCAGCAGCTTATGGGTGCGTCAGGGAATACGGCCCCAGCATTTT	CASSLWVRQGIRPQHF
-	TRBV30	-	TRBJ2-3	TGTGCCTGGGGGCAGGACACAGATACGCAGTATTTT	CAWGQDTDTQYF
-	TRBV2	-	TRBJ1-4	TGTGCCAGCAGTGAACGGGAAAAACTGTTTTTT	CASSEREKLFF